This paragraph covers one T cell receptor (beta chain) sequence. Its recognized antigen is unknown. No much larger clone is present one base from it, and per-base qualities are unavailable. The immunoSEQ Assay, a bias-controlled multiplex PCR, was used to amplify TCRbeta CDR3 regions from genomic DNA. In the original analysis: Nucleated cell counts per sample were estimated from amplification of reference gene primers within the assay. To quantify the absolute abundance of each unique TCRbeta CDR3 rearrangement, sequence reads were collapsed and filtered. Productive Simpson clonality was computed per sample as the square root of Simpson's diversity index over productive rearrangements. This immuneACCESS table, as held by TCRdb, lists in-frame sequences with V and J called but not all clones. Of the missing ones, under half trace to an unresolved V gene in checked studies; the others have no known cause. V and J calls and clone size come straight from that table; D and trimming were deduced from the DNA. Recorded for this sample are 260,000 or so clones; about four fifths of them occurred a single time. The ten largest clones capture less than 4% of the sample.

The data are from a study of blood T cell repertoires in COVID-19 (TCRdb year 2020). As for the study more broadly: Collaborator samples came from the United States, Italy and Spain and covered acute and convalescent phases of COVID-19. HLA class I and class II types, where available, came from metadata supplied by the sample provider rather than from assay-based typing. Samples were obtained from the ongoing ImmuneRACE study (first 160 participants) and from over a thousand subjects provided by 6 global collaborators. The repertoires were made available in a free public database intended to serve as a resource for research on the immune response to SARS-CoV-2. The prospective study material was composed of cDNA or gDNA derived from T cells, B-cell-depleted T cells, or PBMCs. Deeply sampled blood TCRbeta repertoires from subjects exposed to, actively infected with, or recovered from COVID-19 were included in the dataset. Nearly every sample came with metadata listing a de-identified subject ID, COVID-19 status, age in years and sex.

Study-wide conclusions, independent of this receptor: The quantity of clinical and demographic metadata differed by source and by participant and was supplied without curation.

In the prospective study, participants were about 18 to 95 years old, resided in about two dozen geographic areas of the United States, and were enrolled through a virtual design. Cohort assignment in the prospective study relied on participant-reported clinical history from a screening survey and a study questionnaire. A participant counted as exposed if, within 2 weeks of entering the study, that participant had been in contact with someone who had a PCR-confirmed or clinician-diagnosed COVID-19 case. Mobile phlebotomists in the prospective study collected whole blood, serum and a nasopharyngeal or oropharyngeal swab from every participant. Prospective study participants could optionally give additional blood draws and questionnaires over a roughly 2-month period. Prospective study blood samples were shipped either frozen or at room temperature before DNA extraction. Via the germline V gene, CDR1 is SGHDT and CDR2 YYEEEE. Trimming removed 0 bases from V and 8 bases from J, leaving 15 bases between the germline ends. From the cysteine up to the phenylalanine, the CDR3 has a length of 15 residues. Left in the record is the CDR3 DNA by itself, 45 bases read in frame from the first base.

The sequence is built from TRBV5-6 and TRBJ2-1, and possibly TRBD1, on 6 matching bases. The origin of this receptor is a woman in her thirties or forties who had been exposed to COVID-19. Source material: PBMCs or T cells enriched from blood (not recorded which). The base sequence is TGTGCCAGCAGCTTGGTTCCGTGGGGACAAGATGAGCAGTTCTTC. Translated, this gives CASSLVPWGQDEQFF. Reference TRBV5-6 and TRBJ2-1 proteins supply the regions before and after the CDR3; the full variable domain is: DAGVTQSPTHLIKTRGQQVTLRCSPKSGHDTVSWYQQALGQGPQFIFQYYEEEERQRGNFPDRFSGHQFPNYSSELNVNALLLGDSALYLCASSLVPWGQDEQFFGPGTRLTVL.